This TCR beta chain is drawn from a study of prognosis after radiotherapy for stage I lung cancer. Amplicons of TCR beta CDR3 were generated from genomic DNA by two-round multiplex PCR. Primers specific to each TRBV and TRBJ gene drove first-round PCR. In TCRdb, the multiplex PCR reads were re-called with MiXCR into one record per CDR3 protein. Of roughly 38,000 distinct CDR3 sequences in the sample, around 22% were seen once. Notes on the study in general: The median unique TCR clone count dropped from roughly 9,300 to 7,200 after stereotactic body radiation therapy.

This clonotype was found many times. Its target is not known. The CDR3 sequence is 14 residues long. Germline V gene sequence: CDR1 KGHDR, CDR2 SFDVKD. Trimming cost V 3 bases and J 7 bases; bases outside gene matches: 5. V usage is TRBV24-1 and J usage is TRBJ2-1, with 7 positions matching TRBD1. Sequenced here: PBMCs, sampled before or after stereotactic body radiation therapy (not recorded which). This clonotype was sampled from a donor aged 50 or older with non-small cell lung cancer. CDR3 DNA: TGTGCCACCAGTGATACCCTGACAGGGAATGAGCAGTTCTTC. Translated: CATSDTLTGNEQFF.